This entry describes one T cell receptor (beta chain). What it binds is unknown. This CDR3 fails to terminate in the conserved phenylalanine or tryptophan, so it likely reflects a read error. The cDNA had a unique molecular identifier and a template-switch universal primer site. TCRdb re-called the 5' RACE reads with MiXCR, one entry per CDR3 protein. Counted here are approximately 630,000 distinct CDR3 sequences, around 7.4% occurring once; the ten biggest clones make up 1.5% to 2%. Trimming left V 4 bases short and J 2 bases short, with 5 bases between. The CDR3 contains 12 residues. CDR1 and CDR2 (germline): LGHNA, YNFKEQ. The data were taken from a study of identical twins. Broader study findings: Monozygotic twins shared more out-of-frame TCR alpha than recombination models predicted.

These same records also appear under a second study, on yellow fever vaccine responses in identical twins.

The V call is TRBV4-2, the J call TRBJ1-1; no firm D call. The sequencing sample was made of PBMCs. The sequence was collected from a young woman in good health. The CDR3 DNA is TGTGCCAGCAGCCGGGGAAACACTGAAGCTTTCCTT. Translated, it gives CASSRGNTEAFL.